One and the same sample provided the 15 T cell receptor beta chains below, sequenced in a study of T cell responses to AZD1222 COVID-19 vaccine. Clones were sequenced by immunoSEQ multiplex PCR, and TCRdb holds only the in-frame ones, with some missing. In the table there are 140,000 to 150,000 clones, roughly 90% of which are singletons. Material: peripheral blood, obtained on day 0 of AZD1222 vaccination. These receptors originate from an adult in good health.

This chain uses TRBV12-5 with TRBJ1-1; 7 nucleotides agree with TRBD1. This CDR3 is built from 16 residues. V dropped 0 bases and J dropped 3; count of bases not matched to a gene: 7. CDR1 and CDR2 (germline): LGHNT, FRNRAP. DNA of the CDR3: TGTGCTAGTGGTTTGGTAGACAGGGACGTGGACACTGAAGCTTTCTTT. Its protein product is CASGLVDRDVDTEAFF.

The V call is TRBV27, the J call TRBJ1-2; D unclear. Trimming took 2 bases from V and 1 from J, leaving 8 bases between them. The CDR3 is 14 residues long. Germline V gene data show CDR1 as MNHEY and CDR2 as SMNVEV (reference sequence). CDR3 region: CASSLKGGNYGYTF. Here the CDR3 DNA reads TGTGCCAGCAGTTTAAAGGGCGGTAACTATGGCTACACCTTC.

The rearrangement uses TRBV6-1 and TRBJ1-2; D remains unclear. The CDR3 runs 13 residues. Germline values: CDR1 MNHNS, CDR2 SASEGT. V shed 1 base and J shed 7 bases, with 10 bases lying between them. DNA for the CDR3: TGTGCCAGCAGTGAAGGTGCCGAGGTTGGCTACACCTTC. Translated, it gives CASSEGAEVGYTF.

The rearrangement links TRBV27 to TRBJ2-3; 7 bases are shared with TRBD1. This CDR3 has 14 amino acids. J was trimmed by 4 bases and V by 6 bases; bases with no gene match: 7. In germline, CDR1 is MNHEY, CDR2 SMNVEV (reference sequence). The DNA of the CDR3 is TGTGCCAGCAGGTGGACAGGTAGTGCAGATACGCAGTATTTT. Translating it yields CASRWTGSADTQYF.

The chain joins TRBV6-1 to TRBJ1-5; TRBD1 is a possible D gene (6 bases). Germline loops: CDR1 MNHNS, CDR2 SASEGT. CDR3 length equals 15 residues. V was shortened by 2 bases and J by 2 bases, with 10 bases between the two germline ends. The DNA for the CDR3 is TGTGCCAGCAGTGAAATCAGGGGAGGCAATCAGCCCCAGCATTTT. Its protein is CASSEIRGGNQPQHF.

This chain links TRBV12-3 or TRBV12-4 with TRBJ1-1; tentatively, D is TRBD1 (5 bases). The CDR3 length is 13 residues. V was cut by 3 bases and J by 5 bases, with 10 bases left in between. The CDR3: CASSFQGATEAFF. Here the CDR3 DNA reads TGTGCCAGCAGTTTCCAGGGAGCAACTGAAGCTTTCTTT.

This chain's CDR3 is CASSLDLNYNEQFF. CDR3 sequence (DNA): TGTGCCAGCAGCTTAGACCTGAATTACAATGAGCAGTTCTTC. The chain employs TRBV7-8 and TRBJ2-1; D remains ambiguous. Germline V gene lookup returns CDR1 SGHVS and CDR2 FQNEAQ. The V end lost 1 base, the J end lost 4 bases, and 8 bases lay between the germline ends. The CDR3 totals 14 residues.

The V and J genes are TRBV5-4 and TRBJ2-1; D possibly matches TRBD1 or TRBD2 (6 bases each). V lost 4 bases to trimming and J lost 9 bases, with 8 bases between them. The CDR3 has 11 residues. The germline CDR1 and CDR2 sequences are SGHNT and YYREEE (reference sequence). CDR3 DNA: TGTGCCAGCAGCGGAGGGGGTGAGCAGTTCTTC. Amino acids: CASSGGGEQFF.

The genes are TRBV7-9 and TRBJ1-1; D is unclear. The CDR3 totals 12 residues. Germline CDR1 reads SEHNR; CDR2 reads FQNEAQ (reference sequence). Trimming pared 3 bases from V and 1 base from J, leaving 3 bases between. In DNA form, the CDR3 reads TGTGCCAGCAGCTTTGCGAACACTGAAGCTTTCTTT. It codes for CASSFANTEAFF.

This chain joins TRBV24-1 and TRBJ2-5, with D tentatively TRBD2 (6 bases). V lost 3 bases to trimming and J lost 0 bases, with 10 bases between them. CDR1 is KGHDR and CDR2 is SFDVKD in the germline V gene. The CDR3 has 15 residues. CDR3 coding DNA: TGTGCCACCAGTGATACCTCGGGAGACCAAGAGACCCAGTACTTC. This sequence encodes CATSDTSGDQETQYF.

The genes are TRBV27 and TRBJ1-2, with a weak D call TRBD1 (5 bases). V lost 5 bases and J lost 4, with 17 bases in between. Germline V CDR1 and CDR2: MNHEY, SMNVEV (reference sequence). The CDR3 is made up of 15 amino acids. The CDR3 nucleotides are TGTGCCAGCAGTCGCGTCAGGGACGGGGGCTATGGCTACACCTTC. Amino acid sequence: CASSRVRDGGYGYTF.

The V and J genes are TRBV28 and TRBJ1-3, with TRBD1 as a possible D gene (5 bases). CDR1 is MDHEN and CDR2 is SYDVKM in the germline V gene. This CDR3 comprises 17 residues. V lost 6 bases to trimming and J lost 0 bases, with 18 bases between them. The CDR3 spells CASRNLGGTRSGNTIYF. CDR3 nucleotides: TGTGCCAGCAGGAATTTGGGGGGAACTCGCTCTGGAAACACCATATATTTT. Full variable domain (rest looked up from reference TRBV28 and TRBJ1-3): DVKVTQSSRYLVKRTGEKVFLECVQDMDHENMFWYRQDPGLGLRLIYFSYDVKMKEKGDIPEGYSVSREKKERFSLILESASTNQTSMYLCASRNLGGTRSGNTIYFGEGSWLTVV.

The J gene is TRBJ1-5, the V gene TRBV19; D remains ambiguous. The CDR3 runs to 16 residues. Trimming took 7 bases from V and 1 from J, leaving 17 bases between them. Germline V gene data show CDR1 as LNHDA and CDR2 as SQIVND (reference sequence). The CDR3 sequence: CASTLRGPRSNQPQHF. The CDR3 coding sequence is TGTGCCAGTACCCTTCGTGGGCCTAGGAGCAATCAGCCCCAGCATTTT.

V gene TRBV19 combines with J gene TRBJ1-1; no clear D. The CDR3 spans 11 residues. Germline lookup yields CDR1 LNHDA and CDR2 SQIVND (reference sequence). Trimming stripped 7 bases from V and 1 base from J, with 4 bases between. Here the CDR3 DNA reads TGTGCCAGTAAGAGGAACACTGAAGCTTTCTTT. Translation gives CASKRNTEAFF. Combining the CDR3 with reference TRBV19 and TRBJ1-1 gives the whole variable domain DGGITQSPKYLFRKEGQNVTLSCEQNLNHDAMYWYRQDPGQGLRLIYYSQIVNDFQKGDIAEGYSVSREKKESFPLTVTSAQKNPTAFYLCASKRNTEAFFGQGTRLTVV.

V and J are TRBV4-1 and TRBJ1-5, with D perhaps matching TRBD1 (5 bases). There are 17 residues in the CDR3. CDR1 and CDR2 from the germline V gene are MGHRA and YSYEKL. V dropped 0 bases and J dropped 5 bases, with 17 bases sitting between them. CDR3: CASSQEGVPRGYQPQHF. The DNA of the CDR3 is TGCGCCAGCAGCCAAGAAGGGGTCCCACGGGGGTATCAGCCCCAGCATTTT.